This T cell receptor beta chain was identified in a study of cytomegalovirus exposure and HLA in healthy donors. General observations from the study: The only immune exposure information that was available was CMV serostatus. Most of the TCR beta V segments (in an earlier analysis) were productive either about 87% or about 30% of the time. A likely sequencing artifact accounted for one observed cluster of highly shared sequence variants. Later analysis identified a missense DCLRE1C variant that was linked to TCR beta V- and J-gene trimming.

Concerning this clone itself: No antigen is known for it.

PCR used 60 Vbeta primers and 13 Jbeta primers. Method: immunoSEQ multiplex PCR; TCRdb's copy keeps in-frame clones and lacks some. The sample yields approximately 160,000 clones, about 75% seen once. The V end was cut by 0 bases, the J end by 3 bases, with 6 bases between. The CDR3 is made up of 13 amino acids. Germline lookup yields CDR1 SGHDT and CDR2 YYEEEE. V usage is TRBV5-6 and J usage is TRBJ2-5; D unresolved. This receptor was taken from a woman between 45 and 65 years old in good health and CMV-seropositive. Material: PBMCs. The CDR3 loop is CASSLGEEETQYF. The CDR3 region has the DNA TGTGCCAGCAGCTTGGGTGAGGAAGAGACCCAGTACTTC.